This TCR beta chain comes out of a study of shared clonotypes between healthy human individuals. The overall study: Donors were a couple of women and a few men aged 18 to 49. Study observations and caveats: Naive CD4 clonotype sharing across a few donors was around 5%.

This clone showed up just once. Its antigen is not identified. DNA at approximately 200 ng, 25,000 to 35,000 T cell genomes, went into sorted-subset replicate PCRs. Data came from immunoSEQ multiplex PCR; TCRdb stores just in-frame clones and leaves some out. The repertoire holds 1 million to 1.3 million clones, 78% seen once, with 0.5% to 0.65% in the top ten. From germline, CDR1 is SNHLY and CDR2 FYNNEI. The CDR3 consists of 15 residues. V was pared by 4 bases and J by 3 bases, with 16 bases between. The source material was memory CD4+ T cells from PBMCs. Subset in this sample: CD45RA-negative fraction. V is TRBV2 and J is TRBJ2-7, with unresolved D. The receptor was derived from a man aged 18 to 35 in good health. Some clones in this sample may be carry-over from other donors' samples. CDR3 residues: CASSVGQSFLYEQYF. In DNA, the CDR3 is TGTGCCAGCAGTGTTGGGCAGTCTTTTCTCTACGAGCAGTACTTC.